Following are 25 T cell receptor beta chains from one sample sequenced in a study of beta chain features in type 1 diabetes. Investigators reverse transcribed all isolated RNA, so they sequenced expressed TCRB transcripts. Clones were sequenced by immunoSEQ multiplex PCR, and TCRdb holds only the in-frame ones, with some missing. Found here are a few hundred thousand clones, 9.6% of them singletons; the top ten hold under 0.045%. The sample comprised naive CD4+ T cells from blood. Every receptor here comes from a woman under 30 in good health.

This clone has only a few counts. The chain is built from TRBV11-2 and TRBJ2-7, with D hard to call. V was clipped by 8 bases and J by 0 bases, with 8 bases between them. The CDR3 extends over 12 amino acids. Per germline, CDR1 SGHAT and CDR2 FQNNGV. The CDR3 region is CASARSSYEQYF. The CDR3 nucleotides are TGTGCCAGCGCCCGGTCCTCCTACGAGCAGTACTTC. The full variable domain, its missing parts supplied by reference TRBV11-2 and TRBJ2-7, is EAGVAQSPRYKIIEKRQSVAFWCNPISGHATLYWYQQILGQGPKLLIQFQNNGVVDDSQLPKDRFSAERLKGVDSTLKIQPAKLEDSAVYLCASARSSYEQYFGPGTRLTVT.

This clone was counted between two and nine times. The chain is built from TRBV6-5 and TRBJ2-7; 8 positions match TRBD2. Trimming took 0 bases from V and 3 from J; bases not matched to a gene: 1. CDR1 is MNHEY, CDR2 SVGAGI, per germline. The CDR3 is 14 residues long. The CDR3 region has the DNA TGTGCCAGCAGTTACTCGGGGACTAGCTACGAGCAGTACTTC. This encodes CASSYSGTSYEQYF.

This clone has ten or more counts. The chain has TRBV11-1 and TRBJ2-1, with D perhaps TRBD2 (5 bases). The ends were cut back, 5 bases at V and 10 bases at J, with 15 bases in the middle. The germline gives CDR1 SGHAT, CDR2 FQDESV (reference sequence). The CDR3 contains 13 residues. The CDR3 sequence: CASSQTRGSEQFF. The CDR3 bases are TGTGCCAGCAGCCAGACTCGGGGTTCCGAGCAGTTCTTC.

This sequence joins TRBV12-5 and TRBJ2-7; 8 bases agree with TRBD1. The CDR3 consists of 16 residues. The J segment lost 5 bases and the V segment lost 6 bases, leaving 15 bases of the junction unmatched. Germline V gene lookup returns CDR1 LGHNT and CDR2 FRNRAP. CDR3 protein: CASGQGQGGYVNEQYF. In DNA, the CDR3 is TGTGCTAGTGGACAAGGACAGGGCGGGTACGTTAACGAGCAGTACTTC.

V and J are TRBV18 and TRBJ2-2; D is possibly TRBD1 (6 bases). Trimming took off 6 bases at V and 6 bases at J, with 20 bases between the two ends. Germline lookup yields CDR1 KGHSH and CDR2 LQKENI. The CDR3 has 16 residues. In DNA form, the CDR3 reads TGTGCCAGCTCTCCAAGCGCGACACGGACAGCCGGGGAGCTGTTTTTT. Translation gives CASSPSATRTAGELFF.

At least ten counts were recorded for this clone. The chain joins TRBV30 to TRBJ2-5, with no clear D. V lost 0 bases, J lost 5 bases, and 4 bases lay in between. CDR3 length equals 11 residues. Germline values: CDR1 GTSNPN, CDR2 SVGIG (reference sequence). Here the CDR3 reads CAWSVRETQYF. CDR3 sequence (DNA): TGTGCCTGGAGTGTACGGGAGACCCAGTACTTC.

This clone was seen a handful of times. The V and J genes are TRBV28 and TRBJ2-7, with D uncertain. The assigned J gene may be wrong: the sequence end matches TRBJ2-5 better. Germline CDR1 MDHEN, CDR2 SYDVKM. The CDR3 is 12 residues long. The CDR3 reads CATHQLGETQYF. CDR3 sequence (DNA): TGTGCCACCCACCAACTCGGAGAGACCCAGTACTTC.

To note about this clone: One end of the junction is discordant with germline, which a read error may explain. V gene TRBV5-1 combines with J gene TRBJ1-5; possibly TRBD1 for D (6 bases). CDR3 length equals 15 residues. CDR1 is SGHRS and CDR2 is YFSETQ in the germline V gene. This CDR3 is CASSLARGPSQPQHF. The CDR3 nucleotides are TGTGCCAGCAGCTTGGCCAGGGGTCCCAGTCAGCCCCAGCATTTT.

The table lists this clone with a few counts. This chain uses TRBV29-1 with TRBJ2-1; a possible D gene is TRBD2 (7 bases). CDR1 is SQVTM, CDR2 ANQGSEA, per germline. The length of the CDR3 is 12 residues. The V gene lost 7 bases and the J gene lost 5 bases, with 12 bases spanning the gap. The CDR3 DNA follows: TGCAGCGCGGGGGGCGCTAACAATGAGCAGTTCTTC. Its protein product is CSAGGANNEQFF.

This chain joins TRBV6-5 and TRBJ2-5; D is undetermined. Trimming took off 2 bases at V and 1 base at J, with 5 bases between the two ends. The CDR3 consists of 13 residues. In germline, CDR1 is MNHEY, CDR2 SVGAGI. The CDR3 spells CASSYDIQETQYF. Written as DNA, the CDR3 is TGTGCCAGCAGTTACGACATCCAAGAGACCCAGTACTTC.

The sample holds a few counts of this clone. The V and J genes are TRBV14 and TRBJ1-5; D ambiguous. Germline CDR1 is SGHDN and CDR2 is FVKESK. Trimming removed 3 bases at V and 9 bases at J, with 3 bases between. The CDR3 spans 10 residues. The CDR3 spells CASSQRPQHF. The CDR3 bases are TGTGCCAGCAGCCAGCGGCCCCAGCATTTT. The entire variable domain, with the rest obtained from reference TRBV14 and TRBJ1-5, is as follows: EAGVTQFPSHSVIEKGQTVTLRCDPISGHDNLYWYRRVMGKEIKFLLHFVKESKQDESGMPNNRFLAERTGGTYSTLKVQPAELEDSGVYFCASSQRPQHFGDGTRLSIL.

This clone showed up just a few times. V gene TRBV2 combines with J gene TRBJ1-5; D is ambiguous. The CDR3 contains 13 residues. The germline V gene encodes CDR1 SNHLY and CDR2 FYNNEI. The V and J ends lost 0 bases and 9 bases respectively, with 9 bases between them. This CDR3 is CASSEAVRSPQHF. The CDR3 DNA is TGTGCCAGCAGTGAAGCGGTCCGGTCGCCCCAGCATTTT. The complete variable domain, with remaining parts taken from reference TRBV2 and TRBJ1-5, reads EPEVTQTPSHQVTQMGQEVILRCVPISNHLYFYWYRQILGQKVEFLVSFYNNEISEKSEIFDDQFSVERPDGSNFTLKIRSTKLEDSAMYFCASSEAVRSPQHFGDGTRLSIL.

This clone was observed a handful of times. CDR3 nucleotide sequence: TGTGCCAGCAGGCCAGGGGGACGAGAGACCCAGTACTTC. It specifies CASRPGGRETQYF. The chain carries TRBV6-5 and TRBJ2-5; 7 bases are shared with TRBD1. V lost 6 bases and J lost 4; bases outside the gene matches: 5. Germline CDR1 reads MNHEY; CDR2 reads SVGAGI. This CDR3 is 13 amino acids long.

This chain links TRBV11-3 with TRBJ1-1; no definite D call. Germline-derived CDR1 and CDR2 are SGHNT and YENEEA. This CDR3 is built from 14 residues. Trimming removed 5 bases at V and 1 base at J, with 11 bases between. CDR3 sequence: CASSIGGPNTEAFF. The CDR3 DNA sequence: TGTGCCAGCAGCATTGGAGGACCGAACACTGAAGCTTTCTTT.

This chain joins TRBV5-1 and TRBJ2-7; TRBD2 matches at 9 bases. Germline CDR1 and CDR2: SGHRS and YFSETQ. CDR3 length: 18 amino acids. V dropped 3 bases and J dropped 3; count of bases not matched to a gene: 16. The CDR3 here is CASSSGLSSGRTLYEQYF. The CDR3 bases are TGCGCCAGCAGCTCGGGACTAAGTAGCGGGAGAACACTCTACGAGCAGTACTTC. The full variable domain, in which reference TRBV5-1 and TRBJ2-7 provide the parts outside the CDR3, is KAGVTQTPRYLIKTRGQQVTLSCSPISGHRSVSWYQQTPGQGLQFLFEYFSETQRNKGNFPGRFSGRQFSNSRSEMNVSTLELGDSALYLCASSSGLSSGRTLYEQYFGPGTRLTVT.

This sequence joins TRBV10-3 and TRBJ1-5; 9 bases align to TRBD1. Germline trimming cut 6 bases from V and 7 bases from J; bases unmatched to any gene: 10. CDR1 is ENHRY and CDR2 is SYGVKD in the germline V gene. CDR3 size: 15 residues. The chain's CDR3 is CAIRSDGTGNQPQHF. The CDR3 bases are TGTGCCATCAGGTCTGATGGGACAGGGAACCAGCCCCAGCATTTT.

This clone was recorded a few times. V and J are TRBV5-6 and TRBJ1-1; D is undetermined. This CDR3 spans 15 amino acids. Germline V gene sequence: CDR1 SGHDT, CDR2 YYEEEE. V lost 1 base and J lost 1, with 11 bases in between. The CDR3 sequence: CASSLFPGWNTEAFF. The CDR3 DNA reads TGTGCCAGCAGCTTGTTCCCCGGTTGGAACACTGAAGCTTTCTTT.

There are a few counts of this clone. Here the CDR3 DNA reads TGCGCCAGCAGCTTGCGGGACTCGGGAGGGCCCACCGGGGAGCTGTTTTTT. Protein: CASSLRDSGGPTGELFF. This chain links TRBV5-1 with TRBJ2-2; 8 bases align to TRBD2. The J segment lost 4 bases and the V segment lost 1 base, leaving 9 bases of the junction unmatched. CDR3 length: 17 amino acids. CDR1 is SGHRS and CDR2 is YFSETQ in the germline V gene.

CDR3 amino acids: CAWSFLSGRAQETQYF. DNA for the CDR3: TGTGCCTGGTCGTTCCTTAGCGGGAGGGCCCAAGAGACCCAGTACTTC. V is TRBV30 and J is TRBJ2-5; 11 bases agree with TRBD2. The J segment lost 1 base and the V segment lost 5 bases, leaving 9 bases of the junction unmatched. This CDR3 has 16 residues. Germline assignment: CDR1 GTSNPN and CDR2 SVGIG (reference sequence). Full variable domain (missing parts from reference TRBV30 and TRBJ2-5): SQTIHQWPATLVQPVGSPLSLECTVEGTSNPNLYWYRQAAGRGLQLLFYSVGIGQISSEVPQNLSASRPQDRQFILSSKKLLLSDSGFYLCAWSFLSGRAQETQYFGPGTRLLVL.

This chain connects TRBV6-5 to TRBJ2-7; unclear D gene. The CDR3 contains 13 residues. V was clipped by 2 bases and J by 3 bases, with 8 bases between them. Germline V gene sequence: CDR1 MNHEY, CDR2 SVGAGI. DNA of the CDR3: TGTGCCAGCAGTTACGGCCCCAACTACGAGCAGTACTTC. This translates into CASSYGPNYEQYF.

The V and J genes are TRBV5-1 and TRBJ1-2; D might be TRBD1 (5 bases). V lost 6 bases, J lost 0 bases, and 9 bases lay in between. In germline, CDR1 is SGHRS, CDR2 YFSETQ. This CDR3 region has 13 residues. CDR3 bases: TGCGCCAGCACCTCGGGGGCTAACTATGGCTACACCTTC. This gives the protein CASTSGANYGYTF.

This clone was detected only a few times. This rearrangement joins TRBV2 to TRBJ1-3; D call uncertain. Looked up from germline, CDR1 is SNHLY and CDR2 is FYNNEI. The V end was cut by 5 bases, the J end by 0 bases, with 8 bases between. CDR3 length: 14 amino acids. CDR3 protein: CASSPQISGNTIYF. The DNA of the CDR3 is TGTGCCAGCAGTCCACAGATCTCTGGAAACACCATATATTTT.

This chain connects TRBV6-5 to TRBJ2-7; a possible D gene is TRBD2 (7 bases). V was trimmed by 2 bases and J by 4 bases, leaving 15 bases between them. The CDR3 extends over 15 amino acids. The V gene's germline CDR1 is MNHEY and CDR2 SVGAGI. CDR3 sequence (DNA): TGTGCCAGCAGTTACGGGGGGGGGCAATGGTACGAGCAGTACTTC. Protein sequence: CASSYGGGQWYEQYF.

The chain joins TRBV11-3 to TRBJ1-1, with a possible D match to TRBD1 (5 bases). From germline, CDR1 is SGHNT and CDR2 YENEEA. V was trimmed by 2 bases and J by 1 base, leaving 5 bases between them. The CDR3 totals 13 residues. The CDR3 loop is CASSLRGNTEAFF. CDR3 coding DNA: TGTGCCAGCAGCTTAAGGGGGAACACTGAAGCTTTCTTT.

For the CDR3, the DNA is TGTGCCAGCAGTGAACGGGGGGCGCACACTGAAGCTTTCTTT. Translating it yields CASSERGAHTEAFF. The chain recombines TRBV6-1 with TRBJ1-1; tentative D call: TRBD1 (6 bases). Trimming shortened V by 2 bases and J by 3 bases, and 10 bases separated the two germline ends. Germline V lookup: CDR1 MNHNS, CDR2 SASEGT. This CDR3 is built from 14 residues.